Following are 24 T cell receptor beta chains from one sample sequenced in a study of cytomegalovirus exposure and HLA in healthy donors. PCR used 60 Vbeta primers and 13 Jbeta primers. Some clones are missing from TCRdb's copy, which holds only in-frame ones; the method was immunoSEQ multiplex PCR. The sample records around 130,000 clones, around 70% being singletons. Sequenced material: PBMCs. The source is a woman aged 35 to 49 in good health and CMV-seropositive.

The gene calls are TRBV6-5 and TRBJ1-1, with D tentatively TRBD1 (5 bases). The CDR3 has 14 residues. The germline CDR1 and CDR2 sequences are MNHEY and SVGAGI. The V and J ends lost 6 bases and 1 base respectively, with 12 bases between them. In DNA, the CDR3 is TGTGCCAGCAGGCTTAGACAGAGGAACACTGAAGCTTTCTTT. Translating it yields CASRLRQRNTEAFF.

The chain couples TRBV10-3 to TRBJ2-5, with 10 bases fitting TRBD2. There are 14 residues in the CDR3. The germline CDR1 and CDR2 sequences are ENHRY and SYGVKD. V lost 11 bases to trimming and J lost 1 base; unmatched junction nucleotides: 7. CDR3 DNA sequence: TGTGCCTCCCGGGGACTAGCGAGCCAAGAGACCCAGTACTTC. This translates into CASRGLASQETQYF.

This clone has just a few counts. The CDR3 sequence is CASSSLTRESLHLGEQYF. DNA of the CDR3: TGTGCCAGCAGTTCTTTAACTCGGGAGTCCCTCCATTTGGGGGAGCAGTACTTC. V gene TRBV4-2 combines with J gene TRBJ2-7, with D possibly matching TRBD2 (6 bases). CDR3 length: 18 amino acids. Germline CDR1 reads LGHNA; CDR2 reads YNFKEQ. V gave up 6 bases and J gave up 7 bases, with 31 bases separating them.

The V and J genes are TRBV4-3 and TRBJ2-2; 10 nucleotides match TRBD2. V shed 3 bases and J 2 bases; nucleotides not matched to a gene: 6. Germline CDR1 reads LGHNA; CDR2 reads YSLEER. The CDR3 has 17 residues. The CDR3 loop is CASSHLAGGTNTGELFF. Written as DNA, the CDR3 is TGCGCCAGCAGCCATTTAGCGGGAGGAACTAACACCGGGGAGCTGTTTTTT.

The chain combines TRBV5-1 with TRBJ2-1; D is perhaps TRBD2 (6 bases). V gave up 4 bases and J gave up 0 bases, with 11 bases separating them. Germline CDR1 SGHRS, CDR2 YFSETQ. This CDR3 is built from 15 residues. CDR3 loop: CASSAGGDSYNEQFF. For the CDR3, the DNA is TGCGCCAGCAGCGCCGGCGGGGACTCCTACAATGAGCAGTTCTTC.

This clone showed up just a few times. V is TRBV27 and J is TRBJ2-2; 9 bases agree with TRBD1. CDR3 length equals 14 residues. The germline V gene has CDR1 MNHEY and CDR2 SMNVEV (reference sequence). Unmatched junction bases numbered 4, after V lost 6 bases and J lost 5 bases. For the CDR3, the DNA is TGTGCCAGCAGAACAGGGGGCAATACCGGGGAGCTGTTTTTT. As protein: CASRTGGNTGELFF.

This clone was counted only a few times. This chain uses TRBV6-1 with TRBJ1-2; D might be TRBD1 (5 bases). CDR1 is MNHNS and CDR2 is SASEGT in the germline V gene. This CDR3 spans 14 amino acids. Trimming stripped 7 bases from V and 4 bases from J, with 16 bases between. DNA of the CDR3: TGTGCCAGCATTTCCGGTGGGGCCTCCTATGGCTACACCTTC. The encoded protein is CASISGGASYGYTF.

V is TRBV7-2 and J is TRBJ2-1; weak D call: TRBD1 (6 bases). Per germline, CDR1 SGHTA and CDR2 FQGNSA. Between the trimmed V and J ends, which lost 2 bases and 3 bases, there was a span of 20 bases. This CDR3 comprises 18 residues. The DNA of the CDR3 is TGTGCCAGCAGCTTACCCAGGGGTAGGGCGGACCGCTACAATGAGCAGTTCTTC. It yields the protein CASSLPRGRADRYNEQFF. The full variable domain, its missing parts supplied by reference TRBV7-2 and TRBJ2-1, is GAGVSQSPSNKVTEKGKDVELRCDPISGHTALYWYRQSLGQGLEFLIYFQGNSAPDKSGLPSDRFSAERTGGSVSTLTIQRTQQEDSAVYLCASSLPRGRADRYNEQFFGPGTRLTVL.

The chain links TRBV18 to TRBJ2-7; 13 positions agree with TRBD2. V was clipped by 4 bases and J by 7 bases; unmatched bases: 4. Germline assignment: CDR1 KGHSH and CDR2 LQKENI. The CDR3 is 14 residues long. The CDR3 loop is CASSRTSGGFEQYF. The CDR3 DNA follows: TGTGCCAGCTCACGGACTAGCGGGGGCTTTGAGCAGTACTTC.

This chain joins TRBV5-8 and TRBJ1-4, with 7 positions matching TRBD1. Germline V gene data show CDR1 as SGHTS and CDR2 as YDEGEE. Trimming cost V 0 bases and J 0 bases; bases outside gene matches: 8. The CDR3 is made up of 18 amino acids. CDR3 sequence reads: CASSLARDSSSTNEKLFF. The CDR3 nucleotides read TGTGCCAGCAGCTTGGCGCGGGACAGCTCTTCAACTAATGAAAAACTGTTTTTT.

The chain recombines TRBV4-2 with TRBJ1-1; 8 bases match TRBD1. Germline V gene lookup returns CDR1 LGHNA and CDR2 YNFKEQ. The CDR3 spans 16 residues. The ends lost 0 bases at V and 4 bases at J; junction bases unmatched: 7. The CDR3 sequence is CASSQDYGTGSTEAFF. As DNA, the CDR3 is TGTGCCAGCAGCCAAGATTACGGGACAGGTAGCACTGAAGCTTTCTTT.

The chain joins TRBV29-1 to TRBJ2-7; D is possibly TRBD1 (5 bases). Looked up from germline, CDR1 is SQVTM and CDR2 is ANQGSEA. V lost 6 bases and J 4 bases, leaving 10 bases between the germline ends. This CDR3 has 11 amino acids. The DNA for the CDR3 is TGCAGCGTAGAAACAGGTTACGAGCAGTACTTC. This translates into CSVETGYEQYF.

This clone was counted a single time. The chain employs TRBV5-4 and TRBJ2-5; possibly TRBD2 for D (5 bases). The CDR3 consists of 15 residues. The germline gives CDR1 SGHNT, CDR2 YYREEE (reference sequence). The V and J ends lost 2 bases and 5 bases respectively, with 16 bases between them. The CDR3, as DNA: TGTGCCAGCAGCTTTTCTTCCCAGAGGGCGGAGACCCAGTACTTC. This encodes CASSFSSQRAETQYF.

V gene TRBV7-2 combines with J gene TRBJ2-7, with D possibly TRBD1 on 6 matching bases. The CDR3 extends over 15 amino acids. Trimming stripped 7 bases from V and 6 bases from J, with 22 bases between. The germline V gene encodes CDR1 SGHTA and CDR2 FQGNSA. For the CDR3, the DNA is TGTGCCAGCAACATGAGGGGAACAGGGCGTAGCGAGCAGTACTTC. It is translated as CASNMRGTGRSEQYF.

The chain combines TRBV27 with TRBJ2-1, with 7 bases matching TRBD2. Per germline, CDR1 MNHEY and CDR2 SMNVEV (reference sequence). V dropped 3 bases and J dropped 3; count of bases not matched to a gene: 17. The CDR3 is 19 amino acids. DNA for the CDR3: TGTGCCAGCAGTTTGATGAGACTAGCCTCCGTTCCTAACTACAATGAGCAGTTCTTC. Translating gives CASSLMRLASVPNYNEQFF.

V usage is TRBV4-3 and J usage is TRBJ1-4, with TRBD1 matching 8 bases. The CDR3 is 15 amino acids. CDR1 and CDR2 from the germline V gene are LGHNA and YSLEER. V dropped 3 bases and J dropped 8; count of bases not matched to a gene: 8. DNA of the CDR3: TGCGCCAGCAGCCAGACGGACAGGGCGGGGGAAAAACTGTTTTTT. Translated: CASSQTDRAGEKLFF.

This clone has a handful of counts. CDR3 residues: CAWNPSGEQYF. CDR3 coding DNA: TGTGCCTGGAACCCCTCGGGCGAGCAGTACTTC. The chain combines TRBV30 with TRBJ2-7; D not certain. There are 11 residues in the CDR3. V lost 4 bases and J lost 6, with 10 bases in between. CDR1 and CDR2 (germline): GTSNPN, SVGIG (reference sequence).

This clone was seen more than once but under ten times. The chain uses TRBV18 and TRBJ2-5; D is undetermined. This CDR3 contains 12 residues. Germline V CDR1 and CDR2: KGHSH, LQKENI. The ends were cut back, 2 bases at V and 4 bases at J, with 5 bases in the middle. DNA for the CDR3: TGTGCCAGCTCACCAAGCCCAGAGACCCAGTACTTC. Amino acids: CASSPSPETQYF.

The J gene is TRBJ1-1, the V gene TRBV5-1; tentatively, D is TRBD1 (5 bases). The CDR3 contains 13 residues. Germline V gives CDR1 SGHRS, CDR2 YFSETQ. The V end was cut by 4 bases, the J end by 1 base, with 8 bases between. CDR3: CASSGGGNTEAFF. The CDR3 nucleotides are TGCGCCAGCAGCGGGGGGGGGAACACTGAAGCTTTCTTT.

This clone was found a few times. The chain uses TRBV7-6 and TRBJ2-7, with a possible D match to TRBD1 (6 bases). The length of the CDR3 is 13 residues. The germline gives CDR1 SGHVS, CDR2 FNYEAQ. V was pared by 5 bases and J by 6 bases, with 14 bases between. The CDR3: CASSANHRVEQYF. CDR3 nucleotides: TGTGCCAGCAGCGCAAACCACAGGGTCGAGCAGTACTTC. Full variable domain (rest looked up from reference TRBV7-6 and TRBJ2-7): GAGVSQSPRYKVTKRGQDVALRCDPISGHVSLYWYRQALGQGPEFLTYFNYEAQQDKSGLPNDRFSAERPEGSISTLTIQRTEQRDSAMYRCASSANHRVEQYFGPGTRLTVT.

This clone was counted only a few times. V is TRBV6-1 and J is TRBJ1-5, with TRBD1 matching over 7 bases. CDR1 MNHNS and CDR2 SASEGT come from the germline V gene. Germline trimming cut 8 bases from V and 5 bases from J; bases unmatched to any gene: 3. This CDR3 has 12 residues. The CDR3 protein is CASRDSYQPQHF. The CDR3 coding sequence is TGTGCCAGCCGGGACAGCTATCAGCCCCAGCATTTT.

This rearrangement joins TRBV30 to TRBJ2-1; D is ambiguous. The germline gives CDR1 GTSNPN, CDR2 SVGIG (reference sequence). Trimming took off 3 bases at V and 1 base at J, with 10 bases between the two ends. This CDR3 contains 14 residues. CDR3 region: CAWRRPASYNEQFF. DNA for the CDR3: TGTGCCTGGAGGCGGCCCGCTTCCTACAATGAGCAGTTCTTC.

The chain combines TRBV13 with TRBJ1-2; 9 bases map to TRBD1. After removal of 2 bases from V and 4 bases from J, the junction contained 5 bases not matched to a gene. The CDR3 spans 15 residues. Germline CDR1 reads PRHDT; CDR2 reads FYEKMQ (reference sequence). CDR3 coding DNA: TGTGCCAGCAGCTTAAGGGACAGGGCCCCCTATGGCTACACCTTC. This encodes CASSLRDRAPYGYTF.

A single count supports this clone. The rearrangement links TRBV7-8 to TRBJ2-7; weak D call: TRBD1 (5 bases). Trimming took 1 base from V and 2 from J, leaving 9 bases between them. The germline V gene encodes CDR1 SGHVS and CDR2 FQNEAQ. The CDR3 contains 14 residues. The CDR3 nucleotides are TGTGCCAGCAGCTTAGGGGGCAGTACCTACGAGCAGTACTTC. Translation gives CASSLGGSTYEQYF.